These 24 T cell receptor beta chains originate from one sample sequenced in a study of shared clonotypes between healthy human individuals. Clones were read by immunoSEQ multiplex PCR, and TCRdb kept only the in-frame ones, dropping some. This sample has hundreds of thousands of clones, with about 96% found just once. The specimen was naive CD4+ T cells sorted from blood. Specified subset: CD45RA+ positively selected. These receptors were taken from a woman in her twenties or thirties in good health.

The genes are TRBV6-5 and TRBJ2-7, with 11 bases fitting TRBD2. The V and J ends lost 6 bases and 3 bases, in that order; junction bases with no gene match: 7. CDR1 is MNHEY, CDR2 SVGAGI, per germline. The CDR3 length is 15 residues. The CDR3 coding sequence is TGTGCCAGCAGGCCTCCCGGGACTAGCGGCTACGAGCAGTACTTC. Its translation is CASRPPGTSGYEQYF.

CDR3 coding DNA: TGTGCCAGCAGTGAGACAGGTATCGGACATGGCTACACCTTC. Encoded protein: CASSETGIGHGYTF. The chain combines TRBV2 with TRBJ1-2; D is perhaps TRBD1 (6 bases). V was trimmed by 3 bases and J by 6 bases, leaving 14 bases between them. Germline V lookup: CDR1 SNHLY, CDR2 FYNNEI. The CDR3 loop spans 14 amino acids.

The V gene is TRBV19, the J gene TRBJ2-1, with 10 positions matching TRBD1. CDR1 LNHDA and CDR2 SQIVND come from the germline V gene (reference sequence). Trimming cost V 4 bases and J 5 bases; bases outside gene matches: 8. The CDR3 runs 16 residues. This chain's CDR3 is CASSRDRGLTDNEQFF. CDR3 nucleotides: TGTGCCAGTAGTAGGGACAGGGGTCTTACGGACAATGAGCAGTTCTTC.

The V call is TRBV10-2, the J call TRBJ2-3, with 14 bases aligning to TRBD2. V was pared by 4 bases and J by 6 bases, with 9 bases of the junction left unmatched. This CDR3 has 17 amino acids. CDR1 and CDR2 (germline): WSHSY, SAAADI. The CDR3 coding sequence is TGCGCCAGCAGTGGTTCAGGGACTAGCGGGAGCGAGGATACGCAGTATTTT. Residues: CASSGSGTSGSEDTQYF.

The CDR3, as DNA: TGTGCCAGCAGTTTCCCAGCGGGGATATCCTCCTACGAGCAGTACTTC. Its translation is CASSFPAGISSYEQYF. The chain couples TRBV28 to TRBJ2-7, with TRBD2 identical over 7 bases. This CDR3 is built from 16 residues. CDR1 is MDHEN, CDR2 SYDVKM, per germline. V dropped 3 bases and J dropped 0; count of bases not matched to a gene: 8.

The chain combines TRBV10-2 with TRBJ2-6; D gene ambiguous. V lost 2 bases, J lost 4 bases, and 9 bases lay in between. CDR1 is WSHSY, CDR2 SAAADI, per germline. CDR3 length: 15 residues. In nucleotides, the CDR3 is TGCGCCAGCAGTGAGCCTTTCGGAGGGGCCAACGTCCTGACTTTC. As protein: CASSEPFGGANVLTF.

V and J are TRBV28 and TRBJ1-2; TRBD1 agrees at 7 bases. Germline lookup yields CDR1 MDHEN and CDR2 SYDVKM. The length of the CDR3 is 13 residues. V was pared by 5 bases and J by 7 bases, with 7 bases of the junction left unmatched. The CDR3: CASSTGQVGGYTF. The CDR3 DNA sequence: TGTGCCAGCAGTACCGGACAGGTTGGTGGCTACACCTTC.

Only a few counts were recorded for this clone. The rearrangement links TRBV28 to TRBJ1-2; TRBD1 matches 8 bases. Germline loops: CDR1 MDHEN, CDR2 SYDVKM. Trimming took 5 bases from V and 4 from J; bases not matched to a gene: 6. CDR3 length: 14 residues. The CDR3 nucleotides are TGTGCCAGCAGTGCACTGGGACAGGTCTATGGCTACACCTTC. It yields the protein CASSALGQVYGYTF.

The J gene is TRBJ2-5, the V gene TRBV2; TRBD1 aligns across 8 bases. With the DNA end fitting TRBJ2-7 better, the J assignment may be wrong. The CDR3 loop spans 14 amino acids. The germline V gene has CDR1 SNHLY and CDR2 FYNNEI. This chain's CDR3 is CASRDREVPYEQYF. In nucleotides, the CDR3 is TGTGCCAGCAGGGACAGGGAAGTCCCCTACGAGCAGTACTTC.

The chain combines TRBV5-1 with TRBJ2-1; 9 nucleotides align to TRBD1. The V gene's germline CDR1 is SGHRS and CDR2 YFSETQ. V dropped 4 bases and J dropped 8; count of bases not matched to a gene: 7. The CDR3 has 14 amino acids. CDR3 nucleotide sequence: TGCGCCAGCAGCCCAAGGACAGGGGAGGATGAGCAGTTCTTC. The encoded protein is CASSPRTGEDEQFF. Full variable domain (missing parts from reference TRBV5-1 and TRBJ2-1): KAGVTQTPRYLIKTRGQQVTLSCSPISGHRSVSWYQQTPGQGLQFLFEYFSETQRNKGNFPGRFSGRQFSNSRSEMNVSTLELGDSALYLCASSPRTGEDEQFFGPGTRLTVL.

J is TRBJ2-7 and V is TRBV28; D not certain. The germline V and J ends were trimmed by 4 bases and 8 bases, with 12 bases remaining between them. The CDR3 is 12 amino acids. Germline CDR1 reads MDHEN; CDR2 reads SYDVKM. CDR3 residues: CASSYALSQQYF. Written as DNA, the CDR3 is TGTGCCAGCAGTTACGCTCTTTCCCAGCAGTACTTC.

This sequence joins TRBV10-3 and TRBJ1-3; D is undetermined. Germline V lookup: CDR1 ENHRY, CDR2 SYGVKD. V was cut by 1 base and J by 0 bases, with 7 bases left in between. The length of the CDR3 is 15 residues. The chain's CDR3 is CAISEYQASGNTIYF. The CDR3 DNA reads TGTGCCATCAGTGAGTACCAGGCCTCTGGAAACACCATATATTTT.

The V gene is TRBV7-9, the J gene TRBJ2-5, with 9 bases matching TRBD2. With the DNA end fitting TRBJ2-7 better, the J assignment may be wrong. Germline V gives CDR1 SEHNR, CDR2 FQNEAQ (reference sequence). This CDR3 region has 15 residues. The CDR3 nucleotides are TGTGCCAGCAGCTTATGGCGGGAGGGCCGGTACGAGCAGTACTTC. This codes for CASSLWREGRYEQYF.

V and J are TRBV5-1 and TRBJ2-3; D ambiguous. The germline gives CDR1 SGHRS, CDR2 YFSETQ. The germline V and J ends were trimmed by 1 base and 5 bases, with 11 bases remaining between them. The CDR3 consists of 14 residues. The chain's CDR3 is CASSLRPLGDTQYF. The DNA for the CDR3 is TGCGCCAGCAGCTTGCGGCCCCTGGGAGATACGCAGTATTTT.

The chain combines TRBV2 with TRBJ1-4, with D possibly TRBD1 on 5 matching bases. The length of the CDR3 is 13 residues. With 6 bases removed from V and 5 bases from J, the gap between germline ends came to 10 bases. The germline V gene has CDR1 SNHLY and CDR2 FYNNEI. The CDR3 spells CASSAQGNEKLFF. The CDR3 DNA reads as TGTGCCAGCAGCGCCCAGGGAAATGAAAAACTGTTTTTT.

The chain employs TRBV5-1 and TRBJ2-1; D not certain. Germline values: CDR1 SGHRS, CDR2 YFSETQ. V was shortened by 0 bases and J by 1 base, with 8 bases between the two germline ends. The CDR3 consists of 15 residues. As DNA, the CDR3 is TGCGCCAGCAGCTTGGCACAGTCTTCCTACAATGAGCAGTTCTTC. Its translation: CASSLAQSSYNEQFF.

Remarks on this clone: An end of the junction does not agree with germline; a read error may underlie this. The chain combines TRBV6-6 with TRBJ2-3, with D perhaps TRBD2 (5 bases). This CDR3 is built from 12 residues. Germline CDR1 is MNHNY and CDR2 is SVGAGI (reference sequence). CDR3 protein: CASSDSGDTQYF. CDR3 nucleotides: TGTGCCAGCAGTGACTCGGGGGATACGCAGTATTTT.

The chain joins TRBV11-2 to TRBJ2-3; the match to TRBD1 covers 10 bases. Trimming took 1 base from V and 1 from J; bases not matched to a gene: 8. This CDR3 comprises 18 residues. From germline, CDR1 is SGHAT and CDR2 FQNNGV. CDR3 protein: CASSLGRRGTGGTDTQYF. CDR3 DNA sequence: TGTGCCAGCAGCTTAGGGCGTCGGGGGACAGGGGGCACAGATACGCAGTATTTT.

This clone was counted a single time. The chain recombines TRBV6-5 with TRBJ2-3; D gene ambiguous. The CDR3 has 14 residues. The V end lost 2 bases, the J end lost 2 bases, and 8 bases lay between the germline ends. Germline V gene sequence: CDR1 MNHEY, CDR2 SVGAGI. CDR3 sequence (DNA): TGTGCCAGCAGTTACGGGCAGTTCACAGATACGCAGTATTTT. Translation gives CASSYGQFTDTQYF.

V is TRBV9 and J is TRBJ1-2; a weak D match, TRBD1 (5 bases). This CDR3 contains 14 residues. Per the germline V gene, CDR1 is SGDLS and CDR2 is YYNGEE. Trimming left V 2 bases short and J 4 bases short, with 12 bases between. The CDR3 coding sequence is TGTGCCAGCAGCGTGGGGGGATCGAGCTATGGCTACACCTTC. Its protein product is CASSVGGSSYGYTF. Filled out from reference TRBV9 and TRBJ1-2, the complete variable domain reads DSGVTQTPKHLITATGQRVTLRCSPRSGDLSVYWYQQSLDQGLQFLIQYYNGEERAKGNILERFSAQQFPDLHSELNLSSLELGDSALYFCASSVGGSSYGYTFGSGTRLTVV.

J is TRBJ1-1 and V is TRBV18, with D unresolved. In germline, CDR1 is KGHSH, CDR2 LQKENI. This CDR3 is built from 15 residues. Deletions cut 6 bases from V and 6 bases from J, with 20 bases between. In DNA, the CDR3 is TGTGCCAGCTCCCAAAACGGGCAGCCCGATGCTGAAGCTTTCTTT. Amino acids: CASSQNGQPDAEAFF.

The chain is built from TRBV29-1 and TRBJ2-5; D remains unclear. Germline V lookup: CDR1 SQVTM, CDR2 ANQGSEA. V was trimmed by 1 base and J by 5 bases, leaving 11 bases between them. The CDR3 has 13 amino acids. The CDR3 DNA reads TGCAGCGTTGAAGGGACGCTTTTGGAGACCCAGTACTTC. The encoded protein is CSVEGTLLETQYF.

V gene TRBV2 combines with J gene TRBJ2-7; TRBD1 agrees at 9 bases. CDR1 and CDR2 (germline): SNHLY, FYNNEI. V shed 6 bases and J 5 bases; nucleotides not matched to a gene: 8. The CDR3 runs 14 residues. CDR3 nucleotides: TGTGCCAGCAGAGCCGGGACAGGGAGCAACGAGCAGTACTTC. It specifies CASRAGTGSNEQYF.

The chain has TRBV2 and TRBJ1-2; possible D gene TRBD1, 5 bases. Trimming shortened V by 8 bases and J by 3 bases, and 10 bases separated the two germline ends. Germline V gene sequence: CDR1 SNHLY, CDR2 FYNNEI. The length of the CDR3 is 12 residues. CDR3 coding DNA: TGTGCCAGCGGGACGGCAGACTATGGCTACACCTTC. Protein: CASGTADYGYTF.